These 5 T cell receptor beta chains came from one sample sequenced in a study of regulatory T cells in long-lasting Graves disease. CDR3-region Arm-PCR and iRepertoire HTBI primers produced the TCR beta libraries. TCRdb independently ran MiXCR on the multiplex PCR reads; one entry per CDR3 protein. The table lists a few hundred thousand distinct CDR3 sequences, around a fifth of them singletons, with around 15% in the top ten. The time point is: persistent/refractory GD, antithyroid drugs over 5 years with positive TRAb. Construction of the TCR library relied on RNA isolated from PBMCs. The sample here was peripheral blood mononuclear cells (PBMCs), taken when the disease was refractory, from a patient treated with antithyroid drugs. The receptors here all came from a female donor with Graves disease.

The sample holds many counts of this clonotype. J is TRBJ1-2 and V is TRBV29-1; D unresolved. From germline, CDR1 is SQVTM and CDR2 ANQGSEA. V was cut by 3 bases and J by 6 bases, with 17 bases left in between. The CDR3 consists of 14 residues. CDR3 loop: CSVEGRIKEDGYTF. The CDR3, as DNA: TGCAGCGTTGAGGGCCGGATCAAGGAGGATGGCTACACCTTC.

The CDR3 bases are TGTGCCAGCAGTTTAGTTGTTAGTACCGGGGAGCTGTTTTTT. Translated: CASSLVVSTGELFF. This sequence joins TRBV27 and TRBJ2-2; D is ambiguous. V lost 2 bases to trimming and J lost 5 bases, with 9 bases between them. In germline, CDR1 is MNHEY, CDR2 SMNVEV (reference sequence). The CDR3 extends over 14 amino acids.

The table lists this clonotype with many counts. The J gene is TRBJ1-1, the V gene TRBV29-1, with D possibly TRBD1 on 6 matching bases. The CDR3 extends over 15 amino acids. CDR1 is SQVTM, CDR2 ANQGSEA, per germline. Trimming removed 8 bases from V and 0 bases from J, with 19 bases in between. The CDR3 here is CSTREQGGVNTEAFF. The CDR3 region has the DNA TGCAGCACGAGGGAACAGGGTGGCGTGAACACTGAAGCTTTCTTT.

CDR3 residues: CASSFRSSDTEAFF. Here the CDR3 DNA reads TGTGCCAGCAGCTTCAGGTCCTCTGACACTGAAGCTTTCTTT. The V and J genes are TRBV11-2 and TRBJ1-1; no reliable D call. Germline V gene data show CDR1 as SGHAT and CDR2 as FQNNGV. This CDR3 has 14 residues. Trimming removed 3 bases from V and 3 bases from J, with 11 bases in between.

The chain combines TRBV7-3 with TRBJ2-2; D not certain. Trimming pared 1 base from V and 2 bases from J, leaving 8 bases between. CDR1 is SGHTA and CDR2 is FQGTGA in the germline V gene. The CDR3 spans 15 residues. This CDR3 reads CASSLNPINTGELFF. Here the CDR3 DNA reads TGTGCCAGCAGCTTAAACCCAATAAACACCGGGGAGCTGTTTTTT.